A single sample is the source of the 6 T cell receptor beta chains below, sequenced in a study of OX40 agonist ivuxolimab in advanced cancers. TCRdb keeps only in-frame clones here, not all; method: immunoSEQ multiplex PCR. The profile shows roughly 48,000 clones, about four fifths of them singletons. The source material was CD4+ or CD8+ T cells sorted from blood, sampled in a trial of the OX40 agonist ivuxolimab. These receptors were taken from an adult with an advanced solid tumor such as melanoma, head and neck, liver or kidney cancer.

The J gene is TRBJ1-6, the V gene TRBV5-1, with D uncertain. CDR1 and CDR2 from the germline V gene are SGHRS and YFSETQ. The CDR3 is 13 amino acids. V shed 4 bases and J shed 8 bases, with 10 bases lying between them. CDR3 sequence (DNA): TGCGCCAGCAGCCCCGTAAGGGATTCACCCCTCCACTTT. Translated, it gives CASSPVRDSPLHF.

This clone was counted a few times. The chain couples TRBV6-1 to TRBJ2-1; D is uncertain. CDR3 length: 14 amino acids. Looked up from germline, CDR1 is MNHNS and CDR2 is SASEGT. V lost 5 bases and J 7 bases, leaving 15 bases between the germline ends. The DNA of the CDR3 is TGTGCCAGCAGTCCTAACATGGGCCCTAATGAGCAGTTCTTC. This translates into CASSPNMGPNEQFF.

The rearrangement joins TRBV4-3 to TRBJ1-2; TRBD1 might be the D (6 bases). In germline, CDR1 is LGHNA, CDR2 YSLEER. This CDR3 has 17 amino acids. V shed 0 bases and J shed 4 bases, with 18 bases lying between them. CDR3 bases: TGCGCCAGCAGCCAAGATCTCGACAGGACCGACCTCTATGGCTACACCTTC. This codes for CASSQDLDRTDLYGYTF.

The chain joins TRBV4-1 to TRBJ2-3, with 13 bases fitting TRBD2. V gave up 2 bases and J gave up 2 bases; unmatched junction bases: 4. This CDR3 contains 17 residues. Germline assignment: CDR1 MGHRA and CDR2 YSYEKL. Written as DNA, the CDR3 is TGCGCCAGCAGCCAATGGGGACTAGCGGGGACCACAGATACGCAGTATTTT. Protein sequence: CASSQWGLAGTTDTQYF.

The chain carries TRBV30 and TRBJ1-4; no definite D call. The CDR3 consists of 12 residues. The V end was cut by 4 bases, the J end by 3 bases, with 6 bases between. The germline V gene has CDR1 GTSNPN and CDR2 SVGIG (reference sequence). This CDR3 reads CAWNSANEKLFF. CDR3 nucleotide sequence: TGTGCCTGGAATTCGGCTAATGAAAAACTGTTTTTT.

This clone showed up just a few times. The chain carries TRBV7-2 and TRBJ1-1, with D tentatively TRBD1 (5 bases). CDR3 length: 14 residues. Germline lookup yields CDR1 SGHTA and CDR2 FQGNSA. V gave up 6 bases and J gave up 4 bases, with 15 bases separating them. CDR3 region: CASSRSRRGTEAFF. The CDR3 region has the DNA TGTGCCAGCAGTCGAAGCCGGAGGGGCACTGAAGCTTTCTTT.